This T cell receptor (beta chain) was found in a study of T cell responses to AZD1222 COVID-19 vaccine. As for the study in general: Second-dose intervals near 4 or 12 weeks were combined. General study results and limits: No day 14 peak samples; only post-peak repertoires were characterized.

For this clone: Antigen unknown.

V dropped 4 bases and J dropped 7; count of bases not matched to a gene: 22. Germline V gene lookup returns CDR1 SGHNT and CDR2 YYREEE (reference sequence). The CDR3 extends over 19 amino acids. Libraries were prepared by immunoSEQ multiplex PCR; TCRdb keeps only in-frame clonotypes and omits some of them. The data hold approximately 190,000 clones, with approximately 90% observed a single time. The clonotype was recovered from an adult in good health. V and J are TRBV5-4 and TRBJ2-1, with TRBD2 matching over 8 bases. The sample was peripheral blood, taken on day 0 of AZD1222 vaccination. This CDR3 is CASSVPTPTSGQPRNEQFF. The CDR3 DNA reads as TGTGCCAGCAGCGTCCCAACCCCAACTAGCGGACAGCCGCGGAATGAGCAGTTCTTC.